This T cell receptor beta chain appears in the sequencing data of a study of blood T cells in healthy people across ages. Overall study: Template switching picked up about one barcoded beta molecule for each two T cells. Study findings and constraints: It was the long-lived donors that had more naive CD4+ cells and higher diversity than aged donors.

In germline, CDR1 is SNHLY, CDR2 FYNNEI. V was cut by 6 bases and J by 6 bases, with 9 bases left in between. CDR3 size: 12 residues. With a J-beta primer mix and a sample-barcoded 5' primer, a second PCR ran about 7 to 12 cycles. TCRdb fed the 5' RACE reads into MiXCR, producing one record per CDR3 protein. The sample holds roughly 700,000 distinct CDR3 sequences, roughly 49% seen once. As for this clonotype: Its antigen remains unidentified.

The authors extracted at least 5.5 micrograms of total RNA per sample. The chain has TRBV2 and TRBJ2-1; tentatively, D is TRBD2 (6 bases). This clonotype was obtained from a woman aged 55-75 years in good health. Sequenced material: blood. CDR3 protein: CASSGTANEQFF. CDR3 in DNA: TGTGCCAGCAGCGGGACTGCCAATGAGCAGTTCTTC.